A selection of T cell receptor beta chains follows, all from one sample in a study of metastatic and nonmetastatic thyroid tumors. TCRdb re-analyzed the PCR reads using MiXCR. The profile shows approximately 14,000 clones, 25% to 35% of them singletons. Sequenced sample: blood. These receptor sequences come from a female donor with papillary thyroid cancer or a benign thyroid nodule (not recorded which). Some clones in this sample may be carry-over from other donors' samples. Both conserved end residues are part of each CDR3. A D gene is named only where the DNA matches it firmly. Expanded clones are given a class, and other clones once, few, many or no size at all.

v_call: TRBV6-2/TRBV6-3
clone_size: NA
d_call: NA
j_call: TRBJ2-5
cdr3_nt: TGTGCCAGCAGCGGCGGGAAGACCCAGTACTTC
cdr3_aa: CASSGGKTQYF

v_call: TRBV20-1
clone_size: NA
d_call: NA
j_call: TRBJ1-4
cdr3_nt: TGCAGTGCCAGACGCGGAGGCGGTGAAAAACTGTTTTTT
cdr3_aa: CSARRGGGEKLFF

v_call: TRBV6-5
clone_size: medium-sized
d_call: NA
j_call: TRBJ1-1
cdr3_nt: TGTGCCAGCAGTTACACGATTGGGGGCACTGAAGCTTTCTTT
cdr3_aa: CASSYTIGGTEAFF

v_call: TRBV7-2
clone_size: few
d_call: NA
j_call: TRBJ2-3
cdr3_nt: TGTGCCAGCAGCTGGGGGGATACGCAGTATTTT
cdr3_aa: CASSWGDTQYF

v_call: TRBV10-3
clone_size: many
d_call: NA
j_call: TRBJ1-2
cdr3_nt: TGTGCCATCAGTGATAAGGGTAACTATGGCTACACCTTC
cdr3_aa: CAISDKGNYGYTF

v_call: TRBV3-1
clone_size: many
d_call: TRBD2
j_call: TRBJ2-1
cdr3_nt: TGTGCCAGCAGCCAACAAGCGGGGGGGCAGTACAATGAGCAGTTCTTC
cdr3_aa: CASSQQAGGQYNEQFF

v_call: TRBV29-1
clone_size: many
d_call: TRBD2
j_call: TRBJ2-1
cdr3_nt: TGCAGCGTGGCGACACTAGCGGGAGTTAGCTCCTACAATGAGCAGTTCTTC
cdr3_aa: CSVATLAGVSSYNEQFF

v_call: TRBV3-1
clone_size: many
d_call: NA
j_call: TRBJ2-1
cdr3_nt: TGTGCCAGCAGCCAAGTCAACAATGAGCAGTTCTTC
cdr3_aa: CASSQVNNEQFF

v_call: TRBV15
clone_size: medium-sized
d_call: NA
j_call: TRBJ1-2
cdr3_nt: TGTGCCACCAGCAGAGATCCAACTAACTATGGCTACACCTTC
cdr3_aa: CATSRDPTNYGYTF

v_call: TRBV5-1
clone_size: NA
d_call: TRBD1
j_call: TRBJ1-3
cdr3_nt: TGCGCCAGCAGCTTGGAGGCTTCGGGGGACAGGCAAGCTGGAAACACCATATATTTT
cdr3_aa: CASSLEASGDRQAGNTIYF

v_call: TRBV18
clone_size: medium-sized
d_call: NA
j_call: TRBJ2-7
cdr3_nt: TGTGCCAGCTCACCCGGGCAGGGGCCCCTCTACGAGCAGTACTTC
cdr3_aa: CASSPGQGPLYEQYF

v_call: TRBV5-1
clone_size: medium-sized
d_call: TRBD2
j_call: TRBJ2-5
cdr3_nt: TGCGCCAGCAGCCCGGGATCCCTAGCGGGCCAAGAGACCCAGTACTTC
cdr3_aa: CASSPGSLAGQETQYF

v_call: TRBV7-2
clone_size: NA
d_call: NA
j_call: TRBJ2-7
cdr3_nt: TGTGCCAGCAGCTTCTACATCTGGAGTGCCCCAGCGGGCAAGTCCTACGAGCAGTACTTC
cdr3_aa: CASSFYIWSAPAGKSYEQYF

v_call: TRBV7-8
clone_size: NA
d_call: NA
j_call: TRBJ2-2
cdr3_nt: TGTGCCAGCAGCTTAGCGGCGGGGGCTGGATTCCACGGGGAGCTGTTTTTT
cdr3_aa: CASSLAAGAGFHGELFF

v_call: TRBV11-1
clone_size: NA
d_call: NA
j_call: TRBJ2-1
cdr3_nt: TGTGCCAGCAGCACAGCGGCCCACTCCTACAATGAGCAGTTCTTC
cdr3_aa: CASSTAAHSYNEQFF

v_call: TRBV4-1
clone_size: NA
d_call: TRBD1
j_call: TRBJ1-2
cdr3_nt: TGCGCCAGCAGCCAAGGAAGCCCGACAGGGCATGGCTACACCTTC
cdr3_aa: CASSQGSPTGHGYTF

v_call: TRBV6-1
clone_size: medium-sized
d_call: NA
j_call: TRBJ2-3
cdr3_nt: TGTGCCAGCAGTTCGACAGGTTATAGCACAGATACGCAGTATTTT
cdr3_aa: CASSSTGYSTDTQYF

v_call: TRBV7-9
clone_size: NA
d_call: NA
j_call: TRBJ1-4
cdr3_nt: TGTGCCAGCAGTCAGGCCGGGGGGAATGAAAAACTGTTTTTT
cdr3_aa: CASSQAGGNEKLFF

v_call: TRBV5-1
clone_size: NA
d_call: NA
j_call: TRBJ2-1
cdr3_nt: TGCGCCTGCAGCTTGACTTCCTCGTGGTCGGGGGCTGAGCAGTTCTTC
cdr3_aa: CACSLTSSWSGAEQFF

v_call: TRBV10-1
clone_size: many
d_call: NA
j_call: TRBJ2-3
cdr3_nt: TGCGCCAGCAGCCCAGGCTCCGATACGCAGTATTTT
cdr3_aa: CASSPGSDTQYF

v_call: TRBV4-1
clone_size: medium-sized
d_call: NA
j_call: TRBJ2-2
cdr3_nt: TGCGCCAGCAGCCAAGCAGGCACCGGGGAGCTGTTTTTT
cdr3_aa: CASSQAGTGELFF

v_call: TRBV6-5
clone_size: medium-sized
d_call: NA
j_call: TRBJ1-6
cdr3_nt: TGTGCCAGCAGTTACTACGGACAACGGACCAATTCACCCCTCCACTTT
cdr3_aa: CASSYYGQRTNSPLHF

v_call: TRBV6-1
clone_size: medium-sized
d_call: TRBD1
j_call: TRBJ1-5
cdr3_nt: TGTGCCAGCAAACACACAGGGGTGGGTCAGCCCCAGCATTTT
cdr3_aa: CASKHTGVGQPQHF

v_call: TRBV4-3
clone_size: NA
d_call: NA
j_call: TRBJ2-6
cdr3_nt: TGCGCCAGCAGCCAAGAGGGGCAGGCCTTCTCTGGGGCCAACGTCCTGACTTTC
cdr3_aa: CASSQEGQAFSGANVLTF

v_call: TRBV25-1
clone_size: medium-sized
d_call: NA
j_call: TRBJ2-7
cdr3_nt: TGTGCCAGCCGGGGCGGGTCCTACGAGCAGTACTTC
cdr3_aa: CASRGGSYEQYF